The clone carrying this T cell receptor (beta chain) appeared a single time. This entry belongs to a study of blood T cell repertoires in COVID-19. On the study more broadly: From T cells, B-cell-depleted T cells, or PBMCs came the material, which was cDNA or gDNA.

The data were produced by immunoSEQ multiplex PCR, yet TCRdb's version contains in-frame clones alone and is incomplete. The sample shows about 130,000 clones, roughly 88% of them seen only once. Germline CDR1 SGHNT, CDR2 YYREEE (reference sequence). V lost 4 bases and J 3 bases, leaving 15 bases between the germline ends. The CDR3 totals 15 residues. V is TRBV5-4 and J is TRBJ2-3; D remains unclear. The receptor was derived from a human donor in a cohort sampled during active COVID-19. Sequencing was performed on peripheral blood. CDR3 amino acids: CASSPEWVVTDTQYF. The CDR3 coding sequence is TGTGCCAGCAGCCCGGAGTGGGTTGTGACAGATACGCAGTATTTT.